This T cell receptor (beta chain) emerged from a study of T cells after yellow fever vaccination. CDR1 is MNHEY, CDR2 SVGEGT, per germline. Trimming took 4 bases from V and 4 from J, leaving 9 bases between them. This CDR3 is built from 13 residues. Production of TCR cDNA was by 5'RACE template switching, which also added a universal primer site and UMIs. In TCRdb, the 5' RACE reads were re-called with MiXCR into one record per CDR3 protein. Of 450,000 to 550,000 distinct CDR3 sequences listed, 20% to 25% were seen once; the top ten hold about 16%. Material: PBMCs, obtained 21 days after the first yellow fever vaccination. The TCR sequence derives from a man younger than 30 who received the YFV17D yellow fever vaccine. The chain uses TRBV6-2 or TRBV6-3 and TRBJ2-3; a possible D gene is TRBD2 (5 bases). CDR3 in DNA: TGTGCCAGCAGTTCCGGGGTCCCAGATACGCAGTATTTT. Translated, it gives CASSSGVPDTQYF.